This T cell receptor (beta chain) originates from a study of blood T cell repertoires in COVID-19. The J segment lost 1 base and the V segment lost 1 base, leaving 1 base of the junction unmatched. Germline CDR1 is SGHVS and CDR2 is FQNEAQ. This CDR3 comprises 15 residues. Libraries were prepared by immunoSEQ multiplex PCR; TCRdb keeps only in-frame clonotypes and omits some of them. The sample has hundreds of thousands of clones, roughly 85% seen once. The chain is built from TRBV7-8 and TRBJ1-5; the match to TRBD1 covers 7 bases. Sequenced sample: PBMCs or T cells enriched from blood (not recorded which). The source of this sequence is a woman in her thirties or forties who had been exposed to COVID-19. The CDR3 loop reads CASSLEGASNQPQHF. For the CDR3, the DNA is TGTGCCAGCAGCTTAGAGGGGGCCAGCAATCAGCCCCAGCATTTT.